This record looks at one T cell receptor beta chain sequence and its context. What it recognizes is unknown. Repertoires were generated with immunoSEQ multiplex PCR, while TCRdb's copy carries only in-frame clones and drops some. This sample has under 150,000 clones; 75% to 90% occur once, and the top ten carry roughly 0.65%. The data were taken from a study of a mutant IDH1 vaccine in newly diagnosed glioma. On the study more broadly: Treated patients were around 60% male, approximately 40% female, mean age about 41 years.

Documented time point: week 11, during vaccination. Vaccination comprised doses that each held 300 ug of mutant IDH1 20-mer peptide, plus topical imiquimod. This receptor was obtained from a woman aged 50 to 60 with glioma. The sequences come from PBMCs, collected from a glioma patient whose treatment included an IDH1 peptide vaccine.

The CDR3, as DNA: TGTGCCAGCAGGGTCCATGAAAAACTGTTTTTT. Its protein is CASRVHEKLFF. V and J are TRBV2 and TRBJ1-4; unclear D gene. The V end was cut by 6 bases, the J end by 6 bases, with 5 bases between. CDR3 length: 11 residues. Germline V gene data show CDR1 as SNHLY and CDR2 as FYNNEI.